These 18 T cell receptor beta chains were all obtained from the same sample, sequenced in a study of T cell responses to AZD1222 COVID-19 vaccine. The data were produced by immunoSEQ multiplex PCR, yet TCRdb's version contains in-frame clones alone and is incomplete. The table has 63,000 or so clones, 85% seen once; the top ten hold around a fifth. This material consisted of peripheral blood, taken on day 0 of AZD1222 vaccination. These receptor sequences come from an adult in good health.

This clone was seen more than once but under ten times. The chain combines TRBV28 with TRBJ2-5; D might be TRBD1 or TRBD2, each matching 7 bases. The V end lost 6 bases, the J end lost 5 bases, and 13 bases lay between the germline ends. The germline gives CDR1 MDHEN, CDR2 SYDVKM. The CDR3 has 13 residues. The CDR3 coding sequence is TGTGCCAGCAGGATCCAGGGGGGGGAGACCCAGTACTTC. The encoded protein is CASRIQGGETQYF.

The rearrangement uses TRBV5-1 and TRBJ2-2; the D is unclear. The CDR3 has 15 residues. The ends were cut back, 0 bases at V and 1 base at J, with 7 bases in the middle. CDR1 is SGHRS, CDR2 YFSETQ, per germline. The CDR3 DNA sequence: TGCGCCAGCAGCTTGGTTGGGGTGAACACCGGGGAGCTGTTTTTT. Its translation: CASSLVGVNTGELFF.

The CDR3 is CATSRAQGARDSPLHF. Here the CDR3 DNA reads TGTGCCACCAGCAGAGCGCAGGGGGCGCGGGATTCACCCCTCCACTTT. The chain links TRBV15 to TRBJ1-6, with 8 bases that match TRBD1. Germline CDR1 is LNHNV and CDR2 is YYDKDF (reference sequence). The CDR3 spans 16 residues. V shed 1 base, J shed 8 bases, and the junction held 7 bases outside the gene matches.

The chain is built from TRBV4-1 and TRBJ2-3; the D is unclear. The CDR3 runs 12 residues. CDR1 and CDR2 from the germline V gene are MGHRA and YSYEKL. V was cut by 6 bases and J by 6 bases, with 10 bases left in between. The CDR3 sequence is CASSSVFDTQYF. The CDR3 bases are TGCGCCAGCAGTTCCGTATTCGATACGCAGTATTTT.

This chain links TRBV24-1 with TRBJ2-2; the D is unclear. Trimming cost V 5 bases and J 6 bases, with 9 bases left between them. The CDR3 sequence is 13 residues long. Germline CDR1 reads KGHDR; CDR2 reads SFDVKD. In nucleotides, the CDR3 is TGTGCCACCAGTGGGACGATCGCCGGGGAGCTGTTTTTT. Translated, it gives CATSGTIAGELFF.

V gene TRBV5-6 combines with J gene TRBJ1-4; 7 nucleotides line up with TRBD1. Germline CDR1 reads SGHDT; CDR2 reads YYEEEE. CDR3 length equals 15 residues. The junction had 9 bases not matched to a gene; V was cut back by 4 bases and J by 6 bases. CDR3 nucleotide sequence: TGTGCCAGCAGCACCCCGACAGGGATGGATGAAAAACTGTTTTTT. Translated, it gives CASSTPTGMDEKLFF.

This chain uses TRBV24-1 with TRBJ1-6, with D uncertain. CDR1 is KGHDR and CDR2 is SFDVKD in the germline V gene. CDR3 size: 16 residues. The V and J ends lost 0 bases and 7 bases respectively, with 12 bases between them. Written as DNA, the CDR3 is TGTGCCACCAGTGATTTGTATGAGGGCCGGAATTCACCCCTCCACTTT. Amino acids: CATSDLYEGRNSPLHF.

This rearrangement joins TRBV6-6 to TRBJ1-4; D unresolved. CDR3 size: 18 residues. Germline V lookup: CDR1 MNHNY, CDR2 SVGAGI (reference sequence). The V and J ends lost 6 bases and 1 base respectively, with 21 bases between them. CDR3 DNA: TGTGCCAGCAGCCGATTCCCGACTGCTTCTCAAACTAATGAAAAACTGTTTTTT. Translating gives CASSRFPTASQTNEKLFF.

This clone was counted a single time. V is TRBV2 and J is TRBJ1-3, with 7 nucleotides matching TRBD1. There are 13 residues in the CDR3. The germline CDR1 and CDR2 sequences are SNHLY and FYNNEI. With 8 bases clipped from V and 4 bases from J, the junction kept 5 bases outside the gene matches. CDR3 loop: CASATGEGNTIYF. The DNA of the CDR3 is TGTGCCAGCGCTACAGGGGAAGGAAACACCATATATTTT.

This chain uses TRBV6-2 or TRBV6-3 with TRBJ1-5; tentative D call: TRBD1 (6 bases). The CDR3 loop spans 17 amino acids. Trimming stripped 6 bases from V and 0 bases from J, with 18 bases between. The V gene's germline CDR1 is MNHEY and CDR2 SVGEGT. The CDR3 DNA follows: TGTGCCAGCAGCCCCTTTAGGGGGGATCATAGCAATCAGCCCCAGCATTTT. It specifies CASSPFRGDHSNQPQHF.

This chain joins TRBV3-1 (or the pseudogene TRBV3-2) and TRBJ1-2; no reliable D call. Germline V gene sequence: CDR1 LGHDT, CDR2 YNNKEL (reference sequence). The ends were cut back, 0 bases at V and 3 bases at J, with 8 bases in the middle. CDR3 length equals 14 residues. The CDR3 reads CASSQDLGDYGYTF. DNA for the CDR3: TGTGCCAGCAGCCAAGATCTGGGAGACTATGGCTACACCTTC.

J is TRBJ2-1 and V is TRBV25-1, with D unresolved. Trimming took 3 bases from V and 8 from J, leaving 11 bases between them. Germline CDR1 and CDR2: MGHDK and SYGVNS. This CDR3 spans 13 amino acids. The CDR3: CASSDGRSDEQFF. The CDR3 DNA reads as TGTGCCAGCAGTGATGGCAGGTCCGATGAGCAGTTCTTC.

The chain couples TRBV29-1 to TRBJ1-6, with 8 bases lining up with TRBD1. V was clipped by 7 bases and J by 10 bases; unmatched bases: 9. The CDR3 has 13 amino acids. Germline CDR1 and CDR2: SQVTM and ANQGSEA. In DNA, the CDR3 is TGCAGCGCGCGGGAGACAGGGGAATCACCCCTCCACTTT. It codes for CSARETGESPLHF.

The chain is built from TRBV27 and TRBJ1-5, with D perhaps TRBD1 (5 bases). This CDR3 has 15 residues. Germline assignment: CDR1 MNHEY and CDR2 SMNVEV (reference sequence). The V gene lost 1 base and the J gene lost 3 bases, with 10 bases spanning the gap. CDR3 DNA: TGTGCCAGCAGTTTATATATGACAGTCAATCAGCCCCAGCATTTT. It is translated as CASSLYMTVNQPQHF.

The V call is TRBV6-6, the J call TRBJ1-1; 8 bases line up with TRBD1. CDR1 is MNHNY and CDR2 is SVGAGI in the germline V gene (reference sequence). This CDR3 spans 14 amino acids. Trimming cost V 7 bases and J 1 base; bases outside gene matches: 5. The CDR3 bases are TGTGCCAGCACCCGACAGGGGCCGAACACTGAAGCTTTCTTT. Amino acids: CASTRQGPNTEAFF.

The chain combines TRBV6-5 with TRBJ2-7; no clear D. Between the trimmed V and J ends, which lost 5 bases and 0 bases, there was a span of 11 bases. This CDR3 is built from 14 residues. CDR1 is MNHEY, CDR2 SVGAGI, per germline. CDR3 sequence reads: CASSTNLNSYEQYF. DNA of the CDR3: TGTGCCAGCAGTACGAACCTAAACTCCTACGAGCAGTACTTC.

The chain uses TRBV5-1 and TRBJ2-3; TRBD2 matches 7 bases. Per germline, CDR1 SGHRS and CDR2 YFSETQ. With 3 bases clipped from V and 2 bases from J, the junction kept 9 bases outside the gene matches. The CDR3 sequence is 16 residues long. CDR3 DNA: TGCGCCAGCAGCTCGGGAGCGGGGAGCAACACAGATACGCAGTATTTT. Its translation: CASSSGAGSNTDTQYF.

V is TRBV3-1 (or the pseudogene TRBV3-2) and J is TRBJ2-3, with TRBD1 identical over 8 bases. Trimming took 1 base from V and 11 from J; bases not matched to a gene: 2. The CDR3 has 12 amino acids. Germline values: CDR1 LGHDT, CDR2 YNNKEL (reference sequence). CDR3 region: CASSQAQGEQYF. The CDR3 DNA sequence: TGTGCCAGCAGCCAAGCACAGGGGGAGCAGTATTTT.